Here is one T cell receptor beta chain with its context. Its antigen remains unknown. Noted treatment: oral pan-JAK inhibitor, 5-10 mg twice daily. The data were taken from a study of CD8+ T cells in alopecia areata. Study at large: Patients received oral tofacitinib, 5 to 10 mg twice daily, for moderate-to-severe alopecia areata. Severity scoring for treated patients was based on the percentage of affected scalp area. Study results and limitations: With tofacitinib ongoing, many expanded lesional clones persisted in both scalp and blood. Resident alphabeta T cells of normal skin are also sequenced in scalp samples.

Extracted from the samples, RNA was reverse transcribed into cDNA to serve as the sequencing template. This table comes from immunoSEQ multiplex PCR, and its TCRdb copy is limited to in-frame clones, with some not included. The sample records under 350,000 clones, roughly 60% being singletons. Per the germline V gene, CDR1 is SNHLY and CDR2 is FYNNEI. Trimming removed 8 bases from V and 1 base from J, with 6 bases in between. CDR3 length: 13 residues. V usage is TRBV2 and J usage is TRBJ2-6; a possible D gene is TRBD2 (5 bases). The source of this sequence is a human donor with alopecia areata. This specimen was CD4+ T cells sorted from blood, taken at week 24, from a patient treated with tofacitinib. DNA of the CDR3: TGTGCCAGCGGGAGTTCTGGGGCCAACGTCCTGACTTTC. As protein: CASGSSGANVLTF.